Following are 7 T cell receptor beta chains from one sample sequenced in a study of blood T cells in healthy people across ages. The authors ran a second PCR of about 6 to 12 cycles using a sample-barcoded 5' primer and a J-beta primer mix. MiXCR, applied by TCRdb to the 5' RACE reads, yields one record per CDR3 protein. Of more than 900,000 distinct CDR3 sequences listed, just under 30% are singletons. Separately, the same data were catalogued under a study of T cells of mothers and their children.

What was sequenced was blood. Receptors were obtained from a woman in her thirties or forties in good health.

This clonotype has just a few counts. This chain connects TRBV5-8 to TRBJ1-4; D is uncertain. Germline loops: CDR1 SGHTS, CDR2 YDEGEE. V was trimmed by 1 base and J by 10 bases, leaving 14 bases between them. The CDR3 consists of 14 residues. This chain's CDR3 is CASSLSNTVRKLFF. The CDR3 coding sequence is TGTGCCAGCAGCTTGTCAAATACAGTGCGAAAACTGTTTTTT.

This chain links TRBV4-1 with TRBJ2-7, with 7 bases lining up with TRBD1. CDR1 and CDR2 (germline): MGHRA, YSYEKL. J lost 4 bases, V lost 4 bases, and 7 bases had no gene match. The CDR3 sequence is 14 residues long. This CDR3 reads CASSLTGEWYEQYF. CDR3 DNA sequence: TGCGCCAGCAGCCTAACAGGGGAGTGGTACGAGCAGTACTTC.

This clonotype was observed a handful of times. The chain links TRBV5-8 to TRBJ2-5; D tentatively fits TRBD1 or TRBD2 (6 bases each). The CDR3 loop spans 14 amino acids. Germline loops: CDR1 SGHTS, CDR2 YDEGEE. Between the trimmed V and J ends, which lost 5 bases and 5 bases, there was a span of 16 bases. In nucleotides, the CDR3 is TGTGCCAGCAGATCTACAGGGAGGTCGGAGACCCAGTACTTC. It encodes CASRSTGRSETQYF.

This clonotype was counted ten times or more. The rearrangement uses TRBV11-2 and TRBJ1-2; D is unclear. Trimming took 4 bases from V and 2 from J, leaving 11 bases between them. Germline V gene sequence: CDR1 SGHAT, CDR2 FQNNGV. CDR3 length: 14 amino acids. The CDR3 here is CASSSFEANYGYTF. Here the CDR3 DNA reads TGTGCCAGCAGCTCGTTCGAGGCGAACTATGGCTACACCTTC. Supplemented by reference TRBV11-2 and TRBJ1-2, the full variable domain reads EAGVAQSPRYKIIEKRQSVAFWCNPISGHATLYWYQQILGQGPKLLIQFQNNGVVDDSQLPKDRFSAERLKGVDSTLKIQPAKLEDSAVYLCASSSFEANYGYTFGSGTRLTVV.

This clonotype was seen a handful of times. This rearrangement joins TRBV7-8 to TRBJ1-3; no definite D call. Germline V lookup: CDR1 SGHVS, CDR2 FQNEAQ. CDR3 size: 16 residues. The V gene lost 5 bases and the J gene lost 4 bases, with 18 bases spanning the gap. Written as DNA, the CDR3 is TGTGCCAGCAGCACTCGACCGACGGGGAGCGGAAACACCATATATTTT. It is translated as CASSTRPTGSGNTIYF.

CDR3 coding DNA: TGCAGTGCCTCGGGACTAGCGGGGGCCAAGGGGGGCACAGATACGCAGTATTTT. Translating it yields CSASGLAGAKGGTDTQYF. V is TRBV20-1 and J is TRBJ2-3; 14 bases agree with TRBD2. CDR1 is DFQATT and CDR2 is SNEGSKA in the germline V gene (reference sequence). The length of the CDR3 is 18 residues. The J segment lost 1 base and the V segment lost 6 bases, leaving 12 bases of the junction unmatched.

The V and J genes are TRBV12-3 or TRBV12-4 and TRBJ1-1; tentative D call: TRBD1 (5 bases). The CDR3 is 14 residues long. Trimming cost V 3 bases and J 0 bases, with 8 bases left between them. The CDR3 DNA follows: TGTGCCAGCAGTTTCTCAGGGTTGAACACTGAAGCTTTCTTT. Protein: CASSFSGLNTEAFF.